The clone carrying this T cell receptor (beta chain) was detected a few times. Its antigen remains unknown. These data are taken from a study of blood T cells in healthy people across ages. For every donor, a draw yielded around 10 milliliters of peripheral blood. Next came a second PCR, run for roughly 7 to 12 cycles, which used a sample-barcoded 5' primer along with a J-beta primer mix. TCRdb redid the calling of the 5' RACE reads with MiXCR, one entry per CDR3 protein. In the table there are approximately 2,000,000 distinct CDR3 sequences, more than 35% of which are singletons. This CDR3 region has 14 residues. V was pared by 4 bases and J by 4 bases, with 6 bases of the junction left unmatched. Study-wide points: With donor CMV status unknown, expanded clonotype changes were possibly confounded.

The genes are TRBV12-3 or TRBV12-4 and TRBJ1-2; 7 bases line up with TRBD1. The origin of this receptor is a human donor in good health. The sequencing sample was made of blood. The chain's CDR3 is CASSSETGFYGYTF. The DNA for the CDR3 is TGTGCCAGCAGTTCCGAGACAGGGTTCTATGGCTACACCTTC.